Below are 28 T cell receptor beta chains sequenced from a single sample in a study of cytomegalovirus exposure and HLA in healthy donors. Primers included in the PCR were 60 Vbeta and 13 Jbeta primers. Method: immunoSEQ multiplex PCR; TCRdb's copy keeps in-frame clones and lacks some. Altogether 180,000 or so clones are present, 82% being singletons, with the ten largest covering 1.5% to 1.9%. The specimen sequenced was PBMCs. The receptors were gathered from a man aged 35 to 55 in good health and CMV-seronegative.

V gene TRBV5-1 combines with J gene TRBJ2-7; 11 nucleotides align to TRBD1. In germline, CDR1 is SGHRS, CDR2 YFSETQ. Trimming took 0 bases from V and 7 from J; bases not matched to a gene: 9. The CDR3 sequence is 16 residues long. DNA of the CDR3: TGCGCCAGCAGCTTGGGGGTCGGACAGGGGGCAGGGGAGCAGTACTTC. It codes for CASSLGVGQGAGEQYF. The full variable domain, with the rest looked up from reference TRBV5-1 and TRBJ2-7, is KAGVTQTPRYLIKTRGQQVTLSCSPISGHRSVSWYQQTPGQGLQFLFEYFSETQRNKGNFPGRFSGRQFSNSRSEMNVSTLELGDSALYLCASSLGVGQGAGEQYFGPGTRLTVT.

The rearrangement uses TRBV5-4 and TRBJ1-1; D might be TRBD1 (6 bases). V dropped 3 bases and J dropped 5 bases, with 14 bases sitting between them. This CDR3 comprises 14 residues. Germline CDR1 SGHNT, CDR2 YYREEE (reference sequence). The DNA of the CDR3 is TGTGCCAGCAGCTCTCAGCAGGGGCGGACTGAAGCTTTCTTT. It is translated as CASSSQQGRTEAFF. Looking up the rest from reference TRBV5-4 and TRBJ1-1 gives the full variable domain: ETGVTQSPTHLIKTRGQQVTLRCSSQSGHNTVSWYQQALGQGPQFIFQYYREEENGRGNFPPRFSGLQFPNYSSELNVNALELDDSALYLCASSSQQGRTEAFFGQGTRLTVV.

This clone has a single count. The sample carries other DNA sequences with the same CDR3. The genes are TRBV7-3 and TRBJ1-2, with a tentative D call TRBD1 (5 bases). V was pared by 3 bases and J by 6 bases, with 11 bases between. The germline V gene has CDR1 SGHTA and CDR2 FQGTGA. CDR3 length equals 13 residues. The CDR3 DNA sequence: TGTGCCAGCAGCTTGGGGAGGGGCGATGGCTACACCTTC. Translation: CASSLGRGDGYTF.

The chain links TRBV14 to TRBJ2-7; 7 nucleotides agree with TRBD1. The CDR3 covers 15 residues. Germline assignment: CDR1 SGHDN and CDR2 FVKESK. The ends lost 3 bases at V and 2 bases at J; junction bases unmatched: 7. CDR3 in DNA: TGTGCCAGCAGCCAGAATACGGGACAGCCCTACGAGCAGTACTTC. It is translated as CASSQNTGQPYEQYF.

J is TRBJ2-2 and V is TRBV5-5; 8 positions match TRBD1. Germline loops: CDR1 SGHKS, CDR2 YYEKEE (reference sequence). V trimming: 3 bases; J trimming: 3 bases; junction bases outside the gene matches: 4. The CDR3 is 15 residues long. The CDR3 DNA reads TGTGCCAGCAGCTCTCGGACAGGGTACACCGGGGAGCTGTTTTTT. Translation gives CASSSRTGYTGELFF.

In this sample, this clone turned up a few times. The V gene is TRBV19, the J gene TRBJ1-1; TRBD1 matches at 7 bases. The CDR3 length is 16 residues. Germline V gene lookup returns CDR1 LNHDA and CDR2 SQIVND (reference sequence). V gave up 8 bases and J gave up 0 bases; unmatched junction bases: 12. CDR3 in amino acids: CASQSGGKVVNTEAFF. In DNA form, the CDR3 reads TGTGCCAGTCAATCAGGGGGGAAGGTGGTGAACACTGAAGCTTTCTTT. The variable domain in full, completed from reference TRBV19 and TRBJ1-1, reads DGGITQSPKYLFRKEGQNVTLSCEQNLNHDAMYWYRQDPGQGLRLIYYSQIVNDFQKGDIAEGYSVSREKKESFPLTVTSAQKNPTAFYLCASQSGGKVVNTEAFFGQGTRLTVV.

The rearrangement links TRBV5-4 to TRBJ1-1; no clear D gene. The CDR3 sequence is 16 residues long. V shed 4 bases and J shed 1 base, with 17 bases lying between them. CDR1 SGHNT and CDR2 YYREEE come from the germline V gene (reference sequence). The CDR3 region has the DNA TGTGCCAGCAGCCAGAACATACAACGAACGAACACTGAAGCTTTCTTT. The encoded protein is CASSQNIQRTNTEAFF.

This clone was seen just once. The chain carries TRBV9 and TRBJ2-7; 8 nucleotides line up with TRBD2. With 0 bases clipped from V and 2 bases from J, the junction kept 7 bases outside the gene matches. The V gene's germline CDR1 is SGDLS and CDR2 YYNGEE. The CDR3 covers 16 residues. This chain's CDR3 is CASSVDTGGPPYEQYF. The CDR3, as DNA: TGTGCCAGCAGCGTAGATACGGGAGGGCCACCCTACGAGCAGTACTTC. Full variable domain (missing parts from reference TRBV9 and TRBJ2-7): DSGVTQTPKHLITATGQRVTLRCSPRSGDLSVYWYQQSLDQGLQFLIQYYNGEERAKGNILERFSAQQFPDLHSELNLSSLELGDSALYFCASSVDTGGPPYEQYFGPGTRLTVT.

The chain has TRBV5-1 and TRBJ2-6, with 7 bases matching TRBD1. The V gene end was trimmed by 3 bases and the J gene end by 4 bases; junction bases not matched to a gene: 4. Germline loops: CDR1 SGHRS, CDR2 YFSETQ. CDR3 length equals 15 residues. The chain's CDR3 is CASSSQGPGANVLTF. DNA for the CDR3: TGCGCCAGCAGCTCACAGGGGCCAGGGGCCAACGTCCTGACTTTC.

This clone appeared a few times. The chain combines TRBV9 with TRBJ2-1; TRBD2 is a possible D gene (5 bases). The CDR3 loop spans 15 amino acids. The germline V gene encodes CDR1 SGDLS and CDR2 YYNGEE. V was clipped by 0 bases and J by 3 bases, with 10 bases between them. The CDR3 protein is CASSVGGEYYNEQFF. The CDR3 DNA reads TGTGCCAGCAGCGTAGGGGGAGAATACTACAATGAGCAGTTCTTC.

V gene TRBV5-4 combines with J gene TRBJ2-7; TRBD1 matches at 10 bases. This CDR3 has 14 residues. CDR1 is SGHNT, CDR2 YYREEE, per germline (reference sequence). The trim removed 3 bases at V and 4 bases at J, leaving 4 bases unmatched. The DNA of the CDR3 is TGTGCCAGCAGCTCGGGACAGGGGAGGTACGAGCAGTACTTC. Its translation: CASSSGQGRYEQYF.

The chain's CDR3 is CASSLGWAGDYGYTF. CDR3 sequence (DNA): TGTGCCAGCAGCTTAGGATGGGCAGGGGACTATGGCTACACCTTC. This chain links TRBV7-9 with TRBJ1-2; a possible D gene is TRBD1 (6 bases). Deletions cut 1 base from V and 3 bases from J, with 12 bases between. The germline V gene has CDR1 SEHNR and CDR2 FQNEAQ (reference sequence). This CDR3 has 15 amino acids.

The V and J genes are TRBV2 and TRBJ2-6; D remains unclear. V was shortened by 7 bases and J by 0 bases, with 7 bases between the two germline ends. Germline assignment: CDR1 SNHLY and CDR2 FYNNEI. This CDR3 region has 14 residues. CDR3 protein: CASMSSSGANVLTF. The CDR3 region has the DNA TGTGCCAGCATGTCGAGCTCTGGGGCCAACGTCCTGACTTTC. The full variable domain, rest sourced from reference TRBV2 and TRBJ2-6, is EPEVTQTPSHQVTQMGQEVILRCVPISNHLYFYWYRQILGQKVEFLVSFYNNEISEKSEIFDDQFSVERPDGSNFTLKIRSTKLEDSAMYFCASMSSSGANVLTFGAGSRLTVL.

This sequence joins TRBV9 and TRBJ2-7; 7 bases are shared with TRBD1. Germline V gene lookup returns CDR1 SGDLS and CDR2 YYNGEE. CDR3 length equals 15 residues. V shed 1 base and J 0 bases; nucleotides not matched to a gene: 4. This CDR3 is CASSVRQGNSYEQYF. CDR3 nucleotide sequence: TGTGCCAGCAGCGTAAGACAGGGAAACTCCTACGAGCAGTACTTC.

The V call is TRBV2, the J call TRBJ2-5; 11 bases map to TRBD2. The CDR3 sequence is 19 residues long. With V trimmed by 7 bases and J by 2 bases, 18 bases remained unmatched. Germline V gene sequence: CDR1 SNHLY, CDR2 FYNNEI. CDR3 bases: TGTGCCAGCACCCCAGGGGGGCTAGCGGGAGGAGGAGGGCAAGAGACCCAGTACTTC. It specifies CASTPGGLAGGGGQETQYF.

The chain couples TRBV5-5 to TRBJ1-2; D not certain. Germline CDR1 reads SGHKS; CDR2 reads YYEKEE (reference sequence). This CDR3 is built from 14 residues. V was pared by 4 bases and J by 2 bases, with 12 bases between. The CDR3 region is CASSPVGVNYGYTF. CDR3 coding DNA: TGTGCCAGCAGCCCCGTTGGAGTAAACTATGGCTACACCTTC.

The gene calls are TRBV2 and TRBJ1-1; D uncertain. Germline V gene data show CDR1 as SNHLY and CDR2 as FYNNEI. CDR3 length: 14 residues. V lost 2 bases and J 0 bases, leaving 7 bases between the germline ends. CDR3 sequence reads: CASSEPGLNTEAFF. CDR3 coding DNA: TGTGCCAGCAGTGAACCAGGCCTGAACACTGAAGCTTTCTTT.

The V call is TRBV28, the J call TRBJ1-1; 9 nucleotides agree with TRBD1. V was pared by 5 bases and J by 1 base, with 5 bases of the junction left unmatched. The V gene's germline CDR1 is MDHEN and CDR2 SYDVKM. The CDR3 totals 15 residues. CDR3 sequence reads: CASSPGTGTNTEAFF. The CDR3 region has the DNA TGTGCCAGCAGTCCCGGGACAGGGACGAACACTGAAGCTTTCTTT. Full variable domain (rest looked up from reference TRBV28 and TRBJ1-1): DVKVTQSSRYLVKRTGEKVFLECVQDMDHENMFWYRQDPGLGLRLIYFSYDVKMKEKGDIPEGYSVSREKKERFSLILESASTNQTSMYLCASSPGTGTNTEAFFGQGTRLTVV.

The CDR3 nucleotides are TGTGCCAGTATGCCCCCCCGGGGTCGGGGCAATCAGCCCCAGCATTTT. Encoded protein: CASMPPRGRGNQPQHF. The V and J genes are TRBV19 and TRBJ1-5; D not certain. CDR1 LNHDA and CDR2 SQIVND come from the germline V gene (reference sequence). The CDR3 loop spans 16 amino acids. Trimming pared 7 bases from V and 2 bases from J, leaving 18 bases between.

The chain joins TRBV20-1 to TRBJ2-3; D call uncertain. V lost 6 bases, J lost 7 bases, and 11 bases lay in between. Per the germline V gene, CDR1 is DFQATT and CDR2 is SNEGSKA (reference sequence). The CDR3 runs to 11 residues. The CDR3 loop is CSANLEYTQYF. The CDR3 DNA sequence: TGCAGTGCCAATCTAGAATATACGCAGTATTTT.

The V gene is TRBV7-6, the J gene TRBJ2-1, with D possibly TRBD1 on 6 matching bases. CDR1 and CDR2 from the germline V gene are SGHVS and FNYEAQ. The CDR3 contains 14 residues. The germline V and J ends were trimmed by 5 bases and 9 bases, with 17 bases remaining between them. CDR3 sequence: CASSLILQGSEQFF. The CDR3 region has the DNA TGTGCCAGCAGCCTTATTCTACAGGGCAGTGAGCAGTTCTTC. Drawing the rest from reference TRBV7-6 and TRBJ2-1, the complete variable domain is GAGVSQSPRYKVTKRGQDVALRCDPISGHVSLYWYRQALGQGPEFLTYFNYEAQQDKSGLPNDRFSAERPEGSISTLTIQRTEQRDSAMYRCASSLILQGSEQFFGPGTRLTVL.

This chain connects TRBV7-2 to TRBJ2-2; 14 bases fit TRBD2. This CDR3 has 17 amino acids. Trimming cost V 4 bases and J 7 bases; bases outside gene matches: 8. The germline CDR1 and CDR2 sequences are SGHTA and FQGNSA. The CDR3 loop is CASSWAGTSGGYGELFF. CDR3 coding DNA: TGTGCCAGCAGCTGGGCCGGGACTAGCGGGGGTTACGGGGAGCTGTTTTTT.

The rearrangement links TRBV10-2 to TRBJ2-5; D is uncertain. CDR1 and CDR2 from the germline V gene are WSHSY and SAAADI. V gave up 6 bases and J gave up 5 bases, with 7 bases separating them. The CDR3 sequence is 11 residues long. The CDR3 coding sequence is TGCGCCAGCAGAGATCGGGAGACCCAGTACTTC. This encodes CASRDRETQYF.

This sequence joins TRBV28 and TRBJ2-4; the match to TRBD1 covers 9 bases. V gave up 3 bases and J gave up 1 base; unmatched junction bases: 10. The CDR3 covers 18 residues. Germline V lookup: CDR1 MDHEN, CDR2 SYDVKM. CDR3 amino acids: CASSLVDRGSLAKNIQYF. In nucleotides, the CDR3 is TGTGCCAGCAGTTTGGTAGACAGGGGGAGCTTGGCCAAAAACATTCAGTACTTC.

This sequence joins TRBV11-2 and TRBJ2-7; the match to TRBD1 covers 8 bases. With 1 base clipped from V and 10 bases from J, the junction kept 6 bases outside the gene matches. CDR1 is SGHAT, CDR2 FQNNGV, per germline. The CDR3 is 13 residues long. The CDR3 bases are TGTGCCAGCAGCTTAGGTGAGACAGGGGCTCAGTACTTC. Residues: CASSLGETGAQYF.

The J gene is TRBJ1-2, the V gene TRBV6-1; the D is unclear. The CDR3 extends over 14 amino acids. Deletions cut 1 base from V and 0 bases from J, with 6 bases between. CDR1 is MNHNS, CDR2 SASEGT, per germline. In DNA form, the CDR3 reads TGTGCCAGCAGTGAAGGCGGGACTAACTATGGCTACACCTTC. Translation: CASSEGGTNYGYTF.

The gene calls are TRBV7-9 and TRBJ2-7; D is possibly TRBD1 (6 bases). Germline V gene data show CDR1 as SEHNR and CDR2 as FQNEAQ (reference sequence). This CDR3 contains 12 residues. V was clipped by 8 bases and J by 5 bases, with 13 bases between them. The CDR3 region has the DNA TGTGCCAGCCGCCGCGAGGGGGACGAGCAGTACTTC. Translation gives CASRREGDEQYF.

The chain uses TRBV5-1 and TRBJ1-1, with a possible D match to TRBD1 (6 bases). This CDR3 spans 17 amino acids. Trimming cost V 5 bases and J 5 bases, with 25 bases left between them. Germline loops: CDR1 SGHRS, CDR2 YFSETQ. CDR3 sequence (DNA): TGCGCCAGCAGTCTCGGGGGGATACAGGGTAGTTGGACTGAAGCTTTCTTT. Translated: CASSLGGIQGSWTEAFF. Based on the CDR3 plus reference TRBV5-1 and TRBJ1-1, the full variable domain is KAGVTQTPRYLIKTRGQQVTLSCSPISGHRSVSWYQQTPGQGLQFLFEYFSETQRNKGNFPGRFSGRQFSNSRSEMNVSTLELGDSALYLCASSLGGIQGSWTEAFFGQGTRLTVV.